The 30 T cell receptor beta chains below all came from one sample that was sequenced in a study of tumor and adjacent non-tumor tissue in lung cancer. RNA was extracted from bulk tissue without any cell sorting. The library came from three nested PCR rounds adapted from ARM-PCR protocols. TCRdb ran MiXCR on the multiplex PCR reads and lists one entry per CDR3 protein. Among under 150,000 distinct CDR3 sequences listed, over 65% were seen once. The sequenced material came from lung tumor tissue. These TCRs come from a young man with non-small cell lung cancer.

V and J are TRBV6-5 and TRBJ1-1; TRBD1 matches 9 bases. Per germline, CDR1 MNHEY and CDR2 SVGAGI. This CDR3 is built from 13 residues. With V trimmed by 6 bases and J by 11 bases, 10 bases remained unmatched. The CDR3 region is CASSHPGTGKAFF. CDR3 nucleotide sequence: TGTGCCAGCAGCCACCCTGGGACAGGGAAGGCTTTCTTT.

CDR3 nucleotides: TGTGCCAGCAGTTCTAGCGGGTGGTACTATAATGAGCAGTTCTTC. Protein: CASSSSGWYYNEQFF. The chain couples TRBV11-3 to TRBJ2-1; 8 bases map to TRBD2. The CDR3 is 15 residues long. J gave up 7 bases and V 6 bases, and 11 bases lay outside the gene matches. Germline V gene lookup returns CDR1 SGHNT and CDR2 YENEEA.

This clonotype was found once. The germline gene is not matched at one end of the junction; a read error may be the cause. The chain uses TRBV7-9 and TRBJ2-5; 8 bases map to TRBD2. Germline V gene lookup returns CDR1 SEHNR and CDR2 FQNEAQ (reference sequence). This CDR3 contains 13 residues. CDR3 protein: CVSSGGSQETQYF. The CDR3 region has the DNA TGTGTCAGCAGCGGGGGCAGCCAAGAGACCCAGTACTTC.

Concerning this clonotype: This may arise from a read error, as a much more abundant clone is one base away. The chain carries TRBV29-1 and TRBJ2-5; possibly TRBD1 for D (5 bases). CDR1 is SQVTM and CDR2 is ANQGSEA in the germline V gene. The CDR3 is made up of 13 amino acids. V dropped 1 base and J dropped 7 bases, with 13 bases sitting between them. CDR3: CSVEARVTGTQYF. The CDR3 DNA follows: TGCAGCGTTGAAGCCAGGGTGACTGGGACCCAGTACTTC.

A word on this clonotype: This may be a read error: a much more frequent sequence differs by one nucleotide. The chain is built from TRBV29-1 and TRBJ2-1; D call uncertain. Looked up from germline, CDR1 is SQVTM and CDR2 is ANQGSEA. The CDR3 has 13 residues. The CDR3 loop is CSVEQSSHNEQFF. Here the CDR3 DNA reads TGCAGCGTTGAACAGAGCTCCCACAATGAGCAGTTCTTC.

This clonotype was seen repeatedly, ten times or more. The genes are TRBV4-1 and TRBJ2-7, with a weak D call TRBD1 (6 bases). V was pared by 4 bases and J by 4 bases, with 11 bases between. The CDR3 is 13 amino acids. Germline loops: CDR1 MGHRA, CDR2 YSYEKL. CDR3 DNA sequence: TGCGCCAGCAGCCGCGCGGACAGTTACGAGCAGTACTTC. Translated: CASSRADSYEQYF.

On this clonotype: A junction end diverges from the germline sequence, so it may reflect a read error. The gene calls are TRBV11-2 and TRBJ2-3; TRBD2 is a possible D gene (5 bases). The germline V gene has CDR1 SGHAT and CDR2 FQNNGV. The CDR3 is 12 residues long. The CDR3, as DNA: TGTGTCAGCGGCCATCCTACGGATACGCAGTATTTT. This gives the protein CVSGHPTDTQYF. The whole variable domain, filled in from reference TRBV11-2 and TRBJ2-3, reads EAGVAQSPRYKIIEKRQSVAFWCNPISGHATLYWYQQILGQGPKLLIQFQNNGVVDDSQLPKDRFSAERLKGVDSTLKIQPAKLEDSAVYLCVSGHPTDTQYFGPGTRLTVL.

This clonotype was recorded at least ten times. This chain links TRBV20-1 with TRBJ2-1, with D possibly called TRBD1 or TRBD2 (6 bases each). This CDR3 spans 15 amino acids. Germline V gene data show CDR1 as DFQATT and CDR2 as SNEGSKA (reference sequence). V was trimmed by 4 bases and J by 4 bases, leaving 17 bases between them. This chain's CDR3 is CSATVVRGRYNEQFF. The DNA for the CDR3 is TGCAGTGCTACGGTGGTCCGGGGGCGATACAATGAGCAGTTCTTC.

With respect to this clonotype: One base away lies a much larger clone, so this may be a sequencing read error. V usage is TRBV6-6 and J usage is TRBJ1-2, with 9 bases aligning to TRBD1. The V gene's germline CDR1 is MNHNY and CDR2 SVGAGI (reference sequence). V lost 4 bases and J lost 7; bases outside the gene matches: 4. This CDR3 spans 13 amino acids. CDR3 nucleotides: TGTGCCAGCAGTTGCCCGGACAGGGGTGGCTACACCTTC. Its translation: CASSCPDRGGYTF.

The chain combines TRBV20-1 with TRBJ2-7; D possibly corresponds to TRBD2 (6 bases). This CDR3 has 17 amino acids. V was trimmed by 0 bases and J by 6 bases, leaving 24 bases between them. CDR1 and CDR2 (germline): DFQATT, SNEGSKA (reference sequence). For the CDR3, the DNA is TGCAGTGCTAGAGATCCTAGGGGCGGGATAGGGTTTTCCGAGCAGTACTTC. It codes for CSARDPRGGIGFSEQYF.

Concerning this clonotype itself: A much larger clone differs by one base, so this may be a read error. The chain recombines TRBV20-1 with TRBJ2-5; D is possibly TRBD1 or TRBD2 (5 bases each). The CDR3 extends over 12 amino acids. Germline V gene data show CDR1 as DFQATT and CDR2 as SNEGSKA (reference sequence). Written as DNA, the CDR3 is TGCAGTGCTTGGGACCAGCAAGTGACCCAGTACTTC. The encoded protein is CSAWDQQVTQYF.

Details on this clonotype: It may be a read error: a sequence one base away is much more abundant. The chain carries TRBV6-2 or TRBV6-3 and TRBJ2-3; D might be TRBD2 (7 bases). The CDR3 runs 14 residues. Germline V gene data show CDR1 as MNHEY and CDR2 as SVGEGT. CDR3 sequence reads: CASSYSGGPDTHYF. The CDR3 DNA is TGTGCCAGCAGTTACTCGGGGGGGCCAGATACGCACTATTTT.

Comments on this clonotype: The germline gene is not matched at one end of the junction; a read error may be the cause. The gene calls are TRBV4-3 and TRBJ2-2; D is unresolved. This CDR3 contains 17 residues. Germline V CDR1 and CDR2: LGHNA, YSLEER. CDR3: CTSSQNVRTWNTGELFF. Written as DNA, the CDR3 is TGCACCAGCAGCCAAAACGTCCGAACTTGGAACACCGGGGAGCTGTTTTTT.

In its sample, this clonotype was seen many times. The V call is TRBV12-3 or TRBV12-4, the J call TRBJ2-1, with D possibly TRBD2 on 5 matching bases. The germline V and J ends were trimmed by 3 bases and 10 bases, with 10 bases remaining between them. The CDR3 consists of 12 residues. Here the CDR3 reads CASSFGVGEQFF. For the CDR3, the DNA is TGTGCCAGCAGTTTCGGGGTAGGGGAGCAGTTCTTC.

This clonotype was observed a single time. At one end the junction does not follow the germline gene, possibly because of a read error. CDR3 in amino acids: CCATPGFEAFF. The CDR3 region has the DNA TGCTGTGCTACGCCGGGATTTGAGGCTTTCTTT. The rearrangement joins TRBV20-1 to TRBJ1-1; D call uncertain. In germline, CDR1 is DFQATT, CDR2 SNEGSKA (reference sequence). The CDR3 is 11 amino acids.

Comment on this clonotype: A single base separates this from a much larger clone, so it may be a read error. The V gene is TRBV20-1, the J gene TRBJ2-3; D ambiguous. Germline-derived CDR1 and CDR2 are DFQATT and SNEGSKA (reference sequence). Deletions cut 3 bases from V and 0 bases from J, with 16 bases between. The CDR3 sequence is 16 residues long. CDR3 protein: CSASVASVRSTDTQYF. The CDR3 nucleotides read TGCAGTGCTAGCGTCGCCTCTGTACGGAGCACAGATACGCAGTATTTT.

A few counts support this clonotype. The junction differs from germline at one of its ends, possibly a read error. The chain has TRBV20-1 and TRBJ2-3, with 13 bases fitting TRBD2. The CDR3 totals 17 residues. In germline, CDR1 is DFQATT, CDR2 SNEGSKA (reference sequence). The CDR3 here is CSARVMGLAGSTDAQYF. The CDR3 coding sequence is TGCAGTGCTAGGGTTATGGGACTAGCGGGGAGCACAGATGCGCAGTATTTT.

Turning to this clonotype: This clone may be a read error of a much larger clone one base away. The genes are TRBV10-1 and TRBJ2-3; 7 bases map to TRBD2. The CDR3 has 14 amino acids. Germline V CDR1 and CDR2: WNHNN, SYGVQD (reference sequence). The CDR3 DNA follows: TGCGCCAACAGTGGTGAGCGGGATACAGATACGCAGTATTTT. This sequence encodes CANSGERDTDTQYF.

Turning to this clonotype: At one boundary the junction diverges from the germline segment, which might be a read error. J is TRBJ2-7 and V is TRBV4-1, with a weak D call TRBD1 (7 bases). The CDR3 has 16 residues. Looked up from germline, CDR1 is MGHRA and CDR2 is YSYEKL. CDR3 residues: CASSQDGSRGAYEHYF. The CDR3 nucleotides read TGCGCCAGCAGCCAAGATGGGAGCAGGGGGGCGTACGAGCACTACTTC.

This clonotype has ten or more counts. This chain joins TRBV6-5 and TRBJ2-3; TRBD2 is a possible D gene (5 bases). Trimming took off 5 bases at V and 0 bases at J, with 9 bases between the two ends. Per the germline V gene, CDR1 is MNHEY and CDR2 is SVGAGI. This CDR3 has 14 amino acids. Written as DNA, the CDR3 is TGTGCCAGCAGTATTAGGACTAGCACAGATACGCAGTATTTT. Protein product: CASSIRTSTDTQYF.

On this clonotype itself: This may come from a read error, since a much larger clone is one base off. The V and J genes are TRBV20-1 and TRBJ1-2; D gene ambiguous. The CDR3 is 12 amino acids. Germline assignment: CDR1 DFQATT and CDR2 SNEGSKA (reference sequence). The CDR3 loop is CCAISMIYGYTF. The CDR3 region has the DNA TGCTGTGCTATTAGTATGATCTATGGCTACACCTTC.

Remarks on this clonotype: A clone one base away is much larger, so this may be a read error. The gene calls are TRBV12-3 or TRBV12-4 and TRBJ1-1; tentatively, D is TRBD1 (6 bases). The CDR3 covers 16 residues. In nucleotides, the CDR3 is TGTGCCAGCAGTTTTTGGACAGTCGTCATGAACACTGAAGCTTCCTTT. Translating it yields CASSFWTVVMNTEASF.

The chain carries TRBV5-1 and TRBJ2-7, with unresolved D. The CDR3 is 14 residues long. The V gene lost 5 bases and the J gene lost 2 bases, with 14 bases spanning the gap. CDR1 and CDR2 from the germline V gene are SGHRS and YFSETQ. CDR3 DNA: TGCGCCAGCAGTTTGAGGACGGATCCCTACGAGCAGTACTTC. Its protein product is CASSLRTDPYEQYF.

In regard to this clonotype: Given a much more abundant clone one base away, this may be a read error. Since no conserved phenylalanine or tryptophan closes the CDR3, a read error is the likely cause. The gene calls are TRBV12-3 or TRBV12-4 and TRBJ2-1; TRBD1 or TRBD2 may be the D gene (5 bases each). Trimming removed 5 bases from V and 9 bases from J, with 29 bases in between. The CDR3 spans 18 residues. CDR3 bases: TGTGCCAGCAGTATGACCGGGACGTACGCAGACCTGGACGCTGAGCAGTTCCTC. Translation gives CASSMTGTYADLDAEQFL.

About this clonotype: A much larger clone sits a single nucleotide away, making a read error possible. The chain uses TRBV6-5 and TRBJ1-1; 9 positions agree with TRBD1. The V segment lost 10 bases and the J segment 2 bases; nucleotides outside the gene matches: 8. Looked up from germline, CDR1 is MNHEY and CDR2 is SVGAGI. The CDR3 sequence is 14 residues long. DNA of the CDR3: TGTGCCAACACCCGGACAGGGGAAAACACTGAAGCTTTCTTT. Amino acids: CANTRTGENTEAFF.

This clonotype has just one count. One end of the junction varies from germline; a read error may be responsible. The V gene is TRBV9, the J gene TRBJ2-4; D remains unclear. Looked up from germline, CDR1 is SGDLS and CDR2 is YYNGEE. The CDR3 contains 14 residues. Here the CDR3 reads CASSVGPANNIQYF. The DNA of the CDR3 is TGTGCCAGCAGCGTAGGACCAGCCAATAACATTCAGTACTTC.

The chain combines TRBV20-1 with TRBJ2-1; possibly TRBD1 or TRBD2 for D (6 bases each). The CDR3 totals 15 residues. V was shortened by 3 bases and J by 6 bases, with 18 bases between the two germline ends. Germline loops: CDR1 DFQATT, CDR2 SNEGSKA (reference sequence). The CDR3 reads CSASLLGGRCNEQFF. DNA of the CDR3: TGCAGTGCTAGTCTACTAGGGGGGAGATGCAATGAGCAGTTCTTC.

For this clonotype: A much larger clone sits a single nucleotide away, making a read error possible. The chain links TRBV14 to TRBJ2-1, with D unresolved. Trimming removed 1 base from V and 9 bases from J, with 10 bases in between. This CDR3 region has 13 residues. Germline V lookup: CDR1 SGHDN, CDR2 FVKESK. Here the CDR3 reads CASSQVMRSEQFF. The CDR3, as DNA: TGTGCCAGCAGCCAAGTTATGCGGAGTGAGCAGTTCTTC.

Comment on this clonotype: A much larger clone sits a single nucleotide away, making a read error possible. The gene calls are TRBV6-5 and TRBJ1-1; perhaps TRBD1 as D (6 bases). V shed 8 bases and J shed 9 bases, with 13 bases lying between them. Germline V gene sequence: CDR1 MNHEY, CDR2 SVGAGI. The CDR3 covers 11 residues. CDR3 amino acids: CASCLQGKAFF. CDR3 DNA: TGTGCCAGCTGTCTACAGGGAAAAGCTTTCTTT.

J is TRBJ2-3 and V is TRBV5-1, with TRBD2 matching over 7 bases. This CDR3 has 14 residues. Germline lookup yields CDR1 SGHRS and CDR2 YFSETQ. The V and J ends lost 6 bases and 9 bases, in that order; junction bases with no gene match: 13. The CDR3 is CASTFRGRELTQYF. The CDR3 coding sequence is TGCGCCAGCACCTTCCGAGGGCGGGAGTTGACGCAGTATTTT.